This T cell receptor (beta chain) comes out of a study of technical replicates of blood from several donors. Germline V gene sequence: CDR1 PRHDT, CDR2 FYEKMQ (reference sequence). The CDR3 length is 15 residues. Trimming removed 6 bases from V and 4 bases from J, with 17 bases in between. Produced via immunoSEQ multiplex PCR; TCRdb's table is partial and in-frame only. The sample has 80,000 to 95,000 clones; 94% are singletons. The chain links TRBV13 to TRBJ2-3, with D possibly being TRBD2 (5 bases). The sample comprised T cells isolated from PBMCs. The receptor's source is a human donor in good health. As DNA, the CDR3 is TGTGCCAGCAGATATACTAACGCGGGTCCAGATACGCAGTATTTT. This codes for CASRYTNAGPDTQYF.